This is a list of T cell receptor beta chains from one sample in a study of T cell changes during pregnancy in multiple sclerosis. Sequencing used immunoSEQ multiplex PCR; TCRdb keeps in-frame clones, though not all of them. The sample consists of approximately 33,000 clones, roughly 88% of them appearing once. The starting material was CD4+ T cells from peripheral blood mononuclear cells, obtained in the first trimester of pregnancy. The receptors here all came from a female donor in good health, enrolled as a control in a pregnancy study. The CDR3 runs from the conserved cysteine through the conserved F or W. The order of the fields is clone size, D gene, V gene, J gene, CDR3 DNA, CDR3 protein. A D gene is named only where the DNA matches it firmly. Clone size is stated in some rows and not others, as once, few, many or a class when expanded.

-	-	TRBV30	TRBJ2-3	TGTGCCTGGAGCCCAGTACAGCCCAGCACAGATACGCAGTATTTT	CAWSPVQPSTDTQYF
-	TRBD1	TRBV4-2	TRBJ2-2	TGTGCCAGCAGCCTTCGACAGGGCGACACCGGGGAGCTGTTTTTT	CASSLRQGDTGELFF
few	TRBD1	TRBV11-1	TRBJ1-1	TGTGCCAGCCTCTCTGGGCGGGGACAGTGGATGAACACTGAAGCTTTCTTT	CASLSGRGQWMNTEAFF
-	-	TRBV7-2	TRBJ2-7	TGTGCCAGCAGCTTACAAAGCCTCTACGAGCAGTACTTC	CASSLQSLYEQYF
-	-	TRBV19	TRBJ2-5	TGTGCCAGTAGTTCAGGGGTCCAAGAGACCCAGTACTTC	CASSSGVQETQYF
once	-	TRBV5-4	TRBJ2-3	TGTGCCTTACAGACTACGGATAAACTAGATACGCAGTATTTT	CALQTTDKLDTQYF
-	-	TRBV11-3	TRBJ2-4	TGTGCCAGCAGCTTAGAAGGGGGAAGTGAAAACATTCAGTACTTC	CASSLEGGSENIQYF
-	TRBD1	TRBV6-5	TRBJ1-2	TGTGCCAGCAGAGCGACAGGGAGTAATGGCTACACCTTC	CASRATGSNGYTF
-	-	TRBV6-5	TRBJ2-3	TGTGCCAGCAGTCCAGGACAGATCACAGATACGCAGTATTTT	CASSPGQITDTQYF
-	-	TRBV9	TRBJ2-1	TGTGCCAGCAGCTTGACTCGGAGCTCCTACAATGAGCAGTTCTTC	CASSLTRSSYNEQFF
-	-	TRBV4-1	TRBJ1-1	TGCGCCAGCAGCCAGAGGGAAAACACTGAAGCTTTCTTT	CASSQRENTEAFF
-	-	TRBV4-1	TRBJ2-5	TGCGCCAGCAGCCAAGAGGGCACAGGGTTTGCAGAGACCCAGTACTTC	CASSQEGTGFAETQYF
once	TRBD1	TRBV7-2	TRBJ1-5	TGTGCCAGCAGCTTAGGGACAGGCCACAATCAGCCCCAGCATTTT	CASSLGTGHNQPQHF
-	-	TRBV7-2	TRBJ1-3	TGTGCCAGCAGCTGGAGAGGGTTGGGCTCTGGAAACACCATATATTTT	CASSWRGLGSGNTIYF
-	TRBD2	TRBV11-3	TRBJ2-5	TGTGCCAGCAGTACCAATGCGGGGGGGCTGACCCAGTACTTC	CASSTNAGGLTQYF
-	TRBD1	TRBV7-6	TRBJ2-5	TGTGCCAGCAGCCAGCATTGGACAGGGTGGTCCCAGTACTTC	CASSQHWTGWSQYF
-	-	TRBV5-6	TRBJ1-5	TGTGCCAGCAGCCGAGGGATGCTGGAGAATCAGCCCCAGCATTTT	CASSRGMLENQPQHF
-	-	TRBV5-8	TRBJ1-4	TGTGCCAGCAGGGCCAATGAAAAACTGTTTTTT	CASRANEKLFF
-	-	TRBV7-9	TRBJ2-2	TGTGCCAGCAGCTTAGTGGGTCGGGGAAGCACCGGGGAGCTGTTTTTT	CASSLVGRGSTGELFF
-	TRBD2	TRBV5-1	TRBJ2-3	TGCGCCAGCAGCGCGACTAGCGGGGGGGCCGGCACAGATACGCAGTATTTT	CASSATSGGAGTDTQYF
-	-	TRBV5-8	TRBJ1-3	TGTGCCAGCAGCCCCGGGGGGTTTGCAAACACCATATATTTT	CASSPGGFANTIYF
-	TRBD2	TRBV11-3	TRBJ2-3	TGTGCCAGCAGCCCGGAACTAGCGGGGGGGATGGATACGCAGTATTTT	CASSPELAGGMDTQYF
-	TRBD1	TRBV7-8	TRBJ2-2	TGTGCCAGCAGGACTCGGACAGGGCAAACCGGGGAGCTGTTTTTT	CASRTRTGQTGELFF
-	TRBD1	TRBV6-1	TRBJ2-2	TGTGCCAGTAGGGGACAGGGGGCGATGACCGGGGAGCTGTTTTTT	CASRGQGAMTGELFF
-	-	TRBV4-3	TRBJ1-2	TGCGCCAGCAGCCAGGTCGGCGGCGCAAGCTATGGCTACACCTTC	CASSQVGGASYGYTF
-	TRBD1	TRBV29-1	TRBJ2-5	TGCAGCGTGATACAGGGGGCAGGAGAGACCCAGTACTTC	CSVIQGAGETQYF
-	-	TRBV5-1	TRBJ1-1	TGCGCCAGCAGCCGCCGGGCGGAGGCCGCTGAAGCTTTCTTT	CASSRRAEAAEAFF
-	-	TRBV5-6	TRBJ2-3	TGTGCCAGCAGCTCTCACGGAGTCGACACAGATACGCAGTATTTT	CASSSHGVDTDTQYF
-	TRBD1	TRBV19	TRBJ1-5	TGTGCCAGTAGTAGAGACAGGGATTATCAGCCCCAGCATTTT	CASSRDRDYQPQHF
-	-	TRBV18	TRBJ2-7	TGTGCCAGCTCACCGAGGCAGGGTAATATCCACGAGCAGTACTTC	CASSPRQGNIHEQYF
-	TRBD1	TRBV27	TRBJ1-2	TGTGCCAGCAGGGCGACAGGGGAAACCTATGGCTACACCTTC	CASRATGETYGYTF
-	-	TRBV14	TRBJ1-2	TGTGCCAGCAGTCACACAGGGAACTATGGCTACACCTTC	CASSHTGNYGYTF
once	-	TRBV7-2	TRBJ2-3	TGTGCCAGCAGCTTCACCCGGGGGATCACAGATACGCAGTATTTT	CASSFTRGITDTQYF
-	TRBD2	TRBV5-1	TRBJ2-3	TGCGCCAGCAGCGAAAACGGGCTAGCGGGGGGTTACACAGATACGCAGTATTTT	CASSENGLAGGYTDTQYF
-	-	TRBV5-6	TRBJ1-1	TGTGCCAGCAGCCGGGACTCGCCTGAAGCTTTCTTT	CASSRDSPEAFF
-	-	TRBV2	TRBJ1-1	TGTGCCAGCAGCGGAATCGGGTTGGGGGGTGACACTGAAGCTTTCTTT	CASSGIGLGGDTEAFF
-	-	TRBV7-2	TRBJ1-5	TGTGCCAGCAGCCCGCTAGGGGGTAATCAGCCCCAGCATTTT	CASSPLGGNQPQHF
-	-	TRBV10-3	TRBJ1-1	TGTGCCATCAAAGAGACAGGTGAACGGAACACTGAAGCTTTCTTT	CAIKETGERNTEAFF
-	-	TRBV7-8	TRBJ2-5	TGTGCCAGCGGACAAAACCAAGAGACCCAGTACTTC	CASGQNQETQYF
-	-	TRBV27	TRBJ2-1	TGTGCCAGCAGTTCCCCCGACACTCGACCCTACAATGAGCAGTTCTTC	CASSSPDTRPYNEQFF
-	-	TRBV18	TRBJ1-4	TGTGCCAGCTCACCAGGGTCGCTGGGGGGGAATGAAAAACTGTTTTTT	CASSPGSLGGNEKLFF
-	-	TRBV5-5	TRBJ1-2	TGTGCCAGCAGCCTATCGGCTGAGGGTGTAGGTGGCTACACCTTC	CASSLSAEGVGGYTF
-	-	TRBV2	TRBJ1-4	TGTGCCACCTCCCTACAGCCCGCAACTAATGAAAAACTGTTTTTT	CATSLQPATNEKLFF
few	-	TRBV10-3	TRBJ2-6	TGTGCCATCAGTGCCGCGGACTCTGGGGCCAACGTCCTGACTTTC	CAISAADSGANVLTF
-	-	TRBV11-2	TRBJ2-1	TGTGCCAGTGGCTTAGGGGCAAACAATGAGCAGTTCTTC	CASGLGANNEQFF
-	-	TRBV6-5	TRBJ2-2	TGTGCCAGCAGTTACTCCGGAGGGTGGGACACCGGGGAGCTGTTTTTT	CASSYSGGWDTGELFF
once	-	TRBV5-1	TRBJ1-1	TGCGCCAGCAGCTTGTCTACAGGGAACACTGAAGCTTTCTTT	CASSLSTGNTEAFF
few	-	TRBV7-2	TRBJ2-7	TGTGCCAGCAGCACCCATGGTGGGCCATCCTACGAGCAGTACTTC	CASSTHGGPSYEQYF
-	-	TRBV7-2	TRBJ1-6	TGTGCCAGCAGCTTAATGGGCAGGGATAATTCACCCCTCCACTTT	CASSLMGRDNSPLHF
-	TRBD1	TRBV19	TRBJ1-1	TGTGCCAGTAGTATCAGGGGGCGCTGGAGGATGAACACTGAAGCTTTCTTT	CASSIRGRWRMNTEAFF
-	-	TRBV19	TRBJ1-1	TGTGCCAGTAGTACGAACAGGGTTGGGCGCACTGAAGCTTTCTTT	CASSTNRVGRTEAFF
-	TRBD1	TRBV9	TRBJ1-5	TGTGCCAGCAGCGGGACAGGGAATCAGCCCCAGCATTTT	CASSGTGNQPQHF
once	-	TRBV7-9	TRBJ1-6	TGTGCCAGCAGCTTAGCGTTGGGGCAGCTAGACTCCTATAATTCACCCCTCCACTTT	CASSLALGQLDSYNSPLHF